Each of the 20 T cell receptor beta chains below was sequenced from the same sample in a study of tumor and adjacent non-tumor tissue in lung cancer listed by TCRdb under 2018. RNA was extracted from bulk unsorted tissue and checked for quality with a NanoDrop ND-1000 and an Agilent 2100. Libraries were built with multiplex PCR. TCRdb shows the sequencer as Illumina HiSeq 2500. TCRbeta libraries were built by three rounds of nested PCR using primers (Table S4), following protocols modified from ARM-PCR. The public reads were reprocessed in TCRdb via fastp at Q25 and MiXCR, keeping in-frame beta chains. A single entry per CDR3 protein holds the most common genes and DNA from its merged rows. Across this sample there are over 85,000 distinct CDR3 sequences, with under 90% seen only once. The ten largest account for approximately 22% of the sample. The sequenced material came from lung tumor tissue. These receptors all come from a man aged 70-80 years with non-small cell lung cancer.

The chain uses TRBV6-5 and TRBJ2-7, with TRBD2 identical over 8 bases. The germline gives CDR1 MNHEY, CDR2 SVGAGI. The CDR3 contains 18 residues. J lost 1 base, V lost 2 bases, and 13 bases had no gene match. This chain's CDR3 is CASSYQPSGSIRSYEQYF. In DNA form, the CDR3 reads TGTGCCAGCAGTTACCAACCAAGCGGGAGTATCAGGTCCTACGAGCAGTACTTC.

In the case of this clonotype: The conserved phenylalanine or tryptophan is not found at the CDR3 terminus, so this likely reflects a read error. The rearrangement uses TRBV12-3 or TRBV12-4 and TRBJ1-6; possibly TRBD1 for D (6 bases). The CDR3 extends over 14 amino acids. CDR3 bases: TGTGCCAGCAGTCGGACAGACTATAATCCACCCCTCCACTCT. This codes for CASSRTDYNPPLHS.

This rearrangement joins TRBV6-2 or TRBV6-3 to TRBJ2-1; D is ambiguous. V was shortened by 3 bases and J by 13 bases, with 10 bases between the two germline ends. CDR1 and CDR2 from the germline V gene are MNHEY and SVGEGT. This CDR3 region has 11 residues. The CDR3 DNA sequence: TGTGCCAGCAGTTATATGGTCCCTCAGTTCTTC. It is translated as CASSYMVPQFF.

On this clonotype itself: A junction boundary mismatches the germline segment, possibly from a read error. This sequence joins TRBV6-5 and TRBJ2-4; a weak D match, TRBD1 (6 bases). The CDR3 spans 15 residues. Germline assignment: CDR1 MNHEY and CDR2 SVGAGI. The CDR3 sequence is CASRGGRLAKTIQYF. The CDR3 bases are TGTGCGAGCAGGGGCGGTCGCCTAGCCAAAACCATTCAGTACTTC.

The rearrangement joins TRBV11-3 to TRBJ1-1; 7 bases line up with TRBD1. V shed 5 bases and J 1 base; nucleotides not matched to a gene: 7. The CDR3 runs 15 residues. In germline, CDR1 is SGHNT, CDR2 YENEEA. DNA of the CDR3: TGTGCCAGCAGCCTAGGAGGACAGGAGAACACTGAAGCTTTCTTT. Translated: CASSLGGQENTEAFF.

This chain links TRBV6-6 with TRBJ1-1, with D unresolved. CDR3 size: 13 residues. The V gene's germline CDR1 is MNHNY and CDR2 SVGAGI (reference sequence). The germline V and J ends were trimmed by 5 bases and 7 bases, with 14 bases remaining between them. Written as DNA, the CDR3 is TGTGCCAGCAGTGCGCCGGGAGGTGGTGAAGCTTTCTTT. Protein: CASSAPGGGEAFF.

The CDR3 sequence: CTNSFGRAEAFF. CDR3 coding DNA: TGTACCAACAGCTTCGGTCGTGCTGAAGCTTTCTTT. V and J are TRBV11-3 and TRBJ1-1; D unclear. Per germline, CDR1 SGHNT and CDR2 YENEEA. The CDR3 has 12 residues.

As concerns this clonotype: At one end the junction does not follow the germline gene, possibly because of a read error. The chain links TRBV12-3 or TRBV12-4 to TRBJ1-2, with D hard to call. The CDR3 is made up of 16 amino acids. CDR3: CVSSYFRALRGYGYTF. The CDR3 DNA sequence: TGTGTCAGCAGTTATTTTAGGGCTCTACGTGGGTATGGCTACACCTTC.

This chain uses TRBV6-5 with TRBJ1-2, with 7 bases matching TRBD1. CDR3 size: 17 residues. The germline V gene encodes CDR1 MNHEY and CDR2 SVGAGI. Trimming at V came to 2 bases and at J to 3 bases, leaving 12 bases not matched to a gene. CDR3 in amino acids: CASSYTSTGSGYYGYTF. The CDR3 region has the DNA TGTGCCAGCAGTTACACTTCGACAGGGAGCGGGTACTATGGCTACACCTTC.

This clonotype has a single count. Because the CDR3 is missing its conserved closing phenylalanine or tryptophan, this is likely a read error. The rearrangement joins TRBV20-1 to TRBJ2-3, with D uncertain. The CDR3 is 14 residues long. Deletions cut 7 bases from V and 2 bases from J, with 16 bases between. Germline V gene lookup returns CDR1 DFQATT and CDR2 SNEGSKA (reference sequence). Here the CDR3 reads CSVKAQSITDTQYL. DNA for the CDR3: TGCAGTGTTAAGGCCCAGTCCATCACAGATACGCAGTATCTT.

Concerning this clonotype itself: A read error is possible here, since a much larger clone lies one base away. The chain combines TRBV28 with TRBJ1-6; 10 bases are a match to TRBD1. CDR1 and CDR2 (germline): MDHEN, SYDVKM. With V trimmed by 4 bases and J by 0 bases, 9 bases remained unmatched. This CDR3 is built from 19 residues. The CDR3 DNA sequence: TGTGCCAGCAGTTCACTCCGACAGGGGGCCCGCTCCTATAATTCACCCCTCCACTTT. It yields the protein CASSSLRQGARSYNSPLHF.

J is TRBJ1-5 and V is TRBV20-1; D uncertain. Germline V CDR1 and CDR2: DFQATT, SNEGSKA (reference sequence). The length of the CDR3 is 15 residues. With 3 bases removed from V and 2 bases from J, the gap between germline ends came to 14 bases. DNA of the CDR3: TGCAGTGCTAGCCAAACCCAGGATGGCAATCAGCCCCAGCATTTT. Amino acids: CSASQTQDGNQPQHF.

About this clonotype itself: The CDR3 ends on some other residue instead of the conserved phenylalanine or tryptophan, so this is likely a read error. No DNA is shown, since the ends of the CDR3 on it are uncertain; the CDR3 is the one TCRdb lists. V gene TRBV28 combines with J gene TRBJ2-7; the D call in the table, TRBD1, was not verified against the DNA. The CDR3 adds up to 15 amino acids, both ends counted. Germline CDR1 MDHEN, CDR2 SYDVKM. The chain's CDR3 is CASTSRRAGGYEQCL.

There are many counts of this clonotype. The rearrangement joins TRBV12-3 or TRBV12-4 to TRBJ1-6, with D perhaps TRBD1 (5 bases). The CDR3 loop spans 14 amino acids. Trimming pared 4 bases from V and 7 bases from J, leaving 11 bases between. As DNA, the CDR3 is TGTGCCAGCAGTTCGGGACTCCCCAATTCACCCCTCCACTTT. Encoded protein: CASSSGLPNSPLHF.

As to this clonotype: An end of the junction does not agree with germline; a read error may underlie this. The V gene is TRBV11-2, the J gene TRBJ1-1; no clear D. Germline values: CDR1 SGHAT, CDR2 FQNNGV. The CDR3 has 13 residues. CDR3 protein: CVSNLGISDKPFF. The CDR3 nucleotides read TGTGTCAGCAACTTAGGGATATCAGATAAACCTTTCTTT.

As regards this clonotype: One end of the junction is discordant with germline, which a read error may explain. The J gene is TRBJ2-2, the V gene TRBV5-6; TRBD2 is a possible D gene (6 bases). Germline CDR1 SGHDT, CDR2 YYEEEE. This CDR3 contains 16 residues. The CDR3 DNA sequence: TGTGGCAGCAGCTTTGGAACCGGGAACTCAGGCGGGGAACTGTTTTTT. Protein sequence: CGSSFGTGNSGGELFF.

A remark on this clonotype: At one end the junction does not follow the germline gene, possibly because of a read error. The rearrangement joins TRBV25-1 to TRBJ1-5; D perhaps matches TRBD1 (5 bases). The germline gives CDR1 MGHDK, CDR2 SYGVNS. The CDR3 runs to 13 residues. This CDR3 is CASTDGGNQPQHF. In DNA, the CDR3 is TGTGCAAGCACCGACGGGGGGAATCAGCCCCAGCATTTT.

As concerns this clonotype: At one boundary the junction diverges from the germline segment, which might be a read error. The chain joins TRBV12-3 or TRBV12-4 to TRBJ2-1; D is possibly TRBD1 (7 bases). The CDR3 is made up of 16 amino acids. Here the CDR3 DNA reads TGTGTCAGCAGTTGGGGAGGTTGGGGCAGGGGGAATGAGCAGTTCTTC. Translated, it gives CVSSWGGWGRGNEQFF.

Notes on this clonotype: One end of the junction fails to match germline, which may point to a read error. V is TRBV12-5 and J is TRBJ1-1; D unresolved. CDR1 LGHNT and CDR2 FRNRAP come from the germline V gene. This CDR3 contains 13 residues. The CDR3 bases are TGTGCTAGTGATTTGACTGGGAACACTGAAGCTTTCTTT. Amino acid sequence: CASDLTGNTEAFF. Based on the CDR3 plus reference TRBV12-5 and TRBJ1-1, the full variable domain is DARVTQTPRHKVTEMGQEVTMRCQPILGHNTVFWYRQTMMQGLELLAYFRNRAPLDDSGMPKDRFSAEMPDATLATLKIQPSEPRDSAVYFCASDLTGNTEAFFGQGTRLTVV.

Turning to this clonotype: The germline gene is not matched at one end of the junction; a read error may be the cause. As DNA, the CDR3 is TGCAGCGTTGAAGATGGGGCCAACGTTCTGACGTTC. It translates to CSVEDGANVLTF. V usage is TRBV29-1 and J usage is TRBJ2-6; possibly TRBD1 for D (5 bases). The CDR3 length is 12 residues. Germline-derived CDR1 and CDR2 are SQVTM and ANQGSEA.